This T cell receptor beta chain was found in a study of cytomegalovirus exposure and HLA in healthy donors. Study observations and caveats: Sequencing likely generated an artifact that appeared as a cluster of highly shared sequence variants.

This clone was detected only a few times. What it binds is not known. Germline CDR1 is MNHEY and CDR2 is SMNVEV (reference sequence). J lost 0 bases, V lost 5 bases, and 6 bases had no gene match. The CDR3 extends over 16 amino acids. Vbeta (60) and Jbeta (13) primers were used in the PCR. Assay used: immunoSEQ multiplex PCR; TCRdb lists only in-frame clones, some missing. Counted here are about 120,000 clones, around three quarters occurring once; the ten biggest clones make up approximately 5.5%. This chain connects TRBV27 to TRBJ1-1, with 10 nucleotides matching TRBD1. The TCR was taken from a man aged 18 to 29 in good health and CMV-seropositive. Source material: PBMCs. The CDR3 DNA sequence: TGTGCCAGCAGTCGTTGGACAGGGGGGATGAACACTGAAGCTTTCTTT. It codes for CASSRWTGGMNTEAFF.